These 26 T cell receptor beta chains came from one sample sequenced in a study of Graves' ophthalmopathy and Graves' hyperthyroidism. RNA transcripts yielded amplified TCR beta CDR3 regions. First-round RT-PCR relied on HTBI primers, and a second-round multiplex PCR came next. From the multiplex PCR reads, TCRdb called clonotypes with MiXCR, one entry per CDR3 protein. Among almost 400,000 distinct CDR3 sequences listed, approximately 20% were seen once. The sequencing sample was made of peripheral blood. The receptors stem from a woman under 30 with Graves' ophthalmopathy.

This clonotype occurred many times. The V gene is TRBV5-1, the J gene TRBJ2-2; 8 nucleotides agree with TRBD1. The CDR3 contains 17 residues. V lost 0 bases to trimming and J lost 2 bases; unmatched junction nucleotides: 6. Germline lookup yields CDR1 SGHRS and CDR2 YFSETQ. Here the CDR3 reads CASSLAVGQGNTGELFF. The CDR3 bases are TGCGCCAGCAGCTTGGCAGTAGGACAGGGAAACACCGGGGAGCTGTTTTTT.

Many counts were recorded for this clonotype. V is TRBV12-3 or TRBV12-4 and J is TRBJ1-5, with D possibly being TRBD1 (6 bases). Deletions cut 3 bases from V and 1 base from J, with 13 bases between. There are 16 residues in the CDR3. The CDR3 sequence: CASSFLGGASNQPQHF. The CDR3 coding sequence is TGTGCCAGCAGTTTTCTCGGGGGCGCAAGCAATCAGCCCCAGCATTTT.

This clonotype was recorded at least ten times. The chain joins TRBV6-1 to TRBJ1-1, with TRBD1 identical over 7 bases. V dropped 3 bases and J dropped 9; count of bases not matched to a gene: 7. The CDR3 has 13 residues. Germline values: CDR1 MNHNS, CDR2 SASEGT. The CDR3 reads CASSDDRASKAFF. In nucleotides, the CDR3 is TGTGCCAGCAGTGACGACAGGGCCTCAAAAGCTTTCTTT.

This clonotype was observed at least ten times. The chain joins TRBV7-6 to TRBJ2-7, with D possibly matching TRBD1 (5 bases). The CDR3 spans 15 residues. Germline assignment: CDR1 SGHVS and CDR2 FNYEAQ. Trimming took off 5 bases at V and 3 bases at J, with 17 bases between the two ends. The DNA of the CDR3 is TGTGCCAGCAGCACAAGGCCTGGAAGGGGCTACGAGCAGTACTTC. It specifies CASSTRPGRGYEQYF.

This clonotype showed up many times. The J gene is TRBJ2-7, the V gene TRBV2, with TRBD1 identical over 9 bases. The trim removed 6 bases at V and 4 bases at J, leaving 10 bases unmatched. This CDR3 spans 15 amino acids. Germline V gene sequence: CDR1 SNHLY, CDR2 FYNNEI. The CDR3 protein is CASREWTGARYEQYF. In DNA form, the CDR3 reads TGTGCCAGCAGAGAGTGGACAGGGGCGAGATACGAGCAGTACTTC.

This clonotype was observed at least ten times. V usage is TRBV7-9 and J usage is TRBJ2-7, with D possibly matching TRBD2 (6 bases). Germline CDR1 SEHNR, CDR2 FQNEAQ (reference sequence). CDR3 size: 18 residues. Trimming stripped 2 bases from V and 4 bases from J, with 24 bases between. This chain's CDR3 is CASSLFAVGGLNQYEQYF. The CDR3 DNA reads as TGTGCCAGCAGCTTATTTGCCGTGGGGGGACTTAATCAATACGAGCAGTACTTC.

This clonotype was recorded at least ten times. The V and J genes are TRBV4-3 and TRBJ2-7; 7 positions agree with TRBD2. Per the germline V gene, CDR1 is LGHNA and CDR2 is YSLEER. This CDR3 is 13 amino acids long. J gave up 5 bases and V 1 base, and 2 bases lay outside the gene matches. CDR3 bases: TGCGCCAGCAGCCAAGGTGGGGGGGACGAGCAGTACTTC. Residues: CASSQGGGDEQYF.

Ten or more counts support this clonotype. This chain's CDR3 is CASSSPGGVGYNSPLHF. The CDR3 nucleotides are TGTGCCAGCAGCAGTCCAGGGGGCGTGGGGTATAATTCACCCCTCCACTTT. V usage is TRBV12-3 or TRBV12-4 and J usage is TRBJ1-6; 8 bases align to TRBD1. CDR3 length: 17 residues. V was pared by 6 bases and J by 4 bases, with 11 bases of the junction left unmatched.

This clonotype has a count of ten or more. The genes are TRBV19 and TRBJ2-7; no clear D gene. Per germline, CDR1 LNHDA and CDR2 SQIVND (reference sequence). The germline V and J ends were trimmed by 3 bases and 3 bases, with 12 bases remaining between them. CDR3 length: 14 amino acids. Written as DNA, the CDR3 is TGTGCCAGTAGTATGCGACAAAGGAACTACGAGCAGTACTTC. Translated, it gives CASSMRQRNYEQYF.

This clonotype has at least ten counts. The rearrangement joins TRBV7-3 to TRBJ2-5; 13 nucleotides match TRBD2. V lost 5 bases and J lost 5; bases outside the gene matches: 11. CDR1 and CDR2 (germline): SGHTA, FQGTGA. This CDR3 spans 17 amino acids. CDR3 sequence reads: CASSPGGGLAGAETQYF. The CDR3 nucleotides are TGTGCCAGCAGCCCAGGAGGCGGACTAGCGGGAGCGGAGACCCAGTACTTC.

In this sample, this clonotype turned up many times. The J gene is TRBJ1-6, the V gene TRBV6-1; 9 bases align to TRBD1. The V gene end was trimmed by 3 bases and the J gene end by 10 bases; junction bases not matched to a gene: 10. The CDR3 consists of 16 residues. Germline V CDR1 and CDR2: MNHNS, SASEGT. Here the CDR3 DNA reads TGTGCCAGCAGTGACCCCTACAGGGGGCGTAGATCACCCCTCCACTTT. This translates into CASSDPYRGRRSPLHF.

This clonotype was picked up many times. The chain couples TRBV9 to TRBJ1-6; tentatively, D is TRBD1 (5 bases). The CDR3 totals 14 residues. V was shortened by 7 bases and J by 10 bases, with 18 bases between the two germline ends. From germline, CDR1 is SGDLS and CDR2 YYNGEE. The CDR3 region has the DNA TGTGCCAGCCAACCCAGGGCCGGTGGGTCACCCCTCCACTTT. Its translation: CASQPRAGGSPLHF.

This chain links TRBV12-3 or TRBV12-4 with TRBJ2-5; D not certain. V lost 8 bases and J 5 bases, leaving 18 bases between the germline ends. This CDR3 has 14 residues. The CDR3 DNA sequence: TGTGCCAGCGGAAGGGCCTCAGCCGGCGAGACCCAGTACTTC. It encodes CASGRASAGETQYF.

At least ten counts were recorded for this clonotype. The genes are TRBV19 and TRBJ2-2, with 8 bases fitting TRBD2. CDR3 length: 14 amino acids. V lost 5 bases, J lost 6 bases, and 5 bases stayed unmatched. Germline lookup yields CDR1 LNHDA and CDR2 SQIVND (reference sequence). CDR3 region: CASSQTGGAGELFF. The CDR3 DNA follows: TGTGCCAGTAGTCAGACCGGGGGGGCCGGGGAGCTGTTTTTT.

This clonotype was observed many times. The V call is TRBV11-3, the J call TRBJ2-7, with unresolved D. This CDR3 has 14 residues. Germline values: CDR1 SGHNT, CDR2 YENEEA. With 3 bases removed from V and 0 bases from J, the gap between germline ends came to 9 bases. The DNA for the CDR3 is TGTGCCAGCAGCTTGAACAGAAACTCCTACGAGCAGTACTTC. Encoded protein: CASSLNRNSYEQYF.

This clonotype was counted at least ten times. J is TRBJ1-1 and V is TRBV12-3 or TRBV12-4, with TRBD1 identical over 8 bases. With V trimmed by 7 bases and J by 3 bases, 7 bases remained unmatched. CDR3 size: 14 residues. CDR3 region: CASTNPQGDTEAFF. The CDR3 DNA is TGTGCCAGCACTAACCCACAGGGGGACACTGAAGCTTTCTTT.

This clonotype appeared many times. The V call is TRBV10-1, the J call TRBJ1-6, with a weak D call TRBD1 (6 bases). The CDR3 sequence is 13 residues long. Germline CDR1 is WNHNN and CDR2 is SYGVQD (reference sequence). V was trimmed by 8 bases and J by 3 bases, leaving 8 bases between them. The CDR3 region is CASADSYNSPLHF. The CDR3 DNA sequence: TGCGCCAGCGCGGACAGCTATAATTCACCCCTCCACTTT.

In this sample, this clonotype turned up many times. V is TRBV6-1 and J is TRBJ1-6; D is perhaps TRBD1 (6 bases). The CDR3 runs to 14 residues. Deletions cut 6 bases from V and 10 bases from J, with 16 bases between. Germline CDR1 is MNHNS and CDR2 is SASEGT. The CDR3 loop is CASSHRVVGSPLHF. For the CDR3, the DNA is TGTGCCAGCAGCCACAGGGTCGTTGGGTCACCCCTCCACTTT.

There are many counts of this clonotype. The rearrangement joins TRBV6-2 or TRBV6-3 to TRBJ2-7, with D perhaps being TRBD1 or TRBD2 (5 bases each). V lost 8 bases and J lost 3, with 11 bases in between. Germline V gene lookup returns CDR1 MNHEY and CDR2 SVGEGT. The CDR3 consists of 12 residues. The CDR3 coding sequence is TGTGCCAGCGGGGGAGTAGACTACGAGCAGTACTTC. It codes for CASGGVDYEQYF.

To note about this clonotype: The junction does not match germline at one end; this may be a read error. The chain links TRBV7-3 to TRBJ1-1; 12 bases are shared with TRBD1. This CDR3 contains 16 residues. Germline V gene data show CDR1 as SGHTA and CDR2 as FQGTGA. The CDR3: CASSLGQGAGTTEALF. CDR3 nucleotide sequence: TGTGCCAGCAGCCTGGGACAGGGGGCGGGAACCACTGAAGCTCTCTTT.

This clonotype was observed at least ten times. This chain links TRBV2 with TRBJ2-2, with D perhaps matching TRBD1 (5 bases). This CDR3 contains 15 residues. CDR1 is SNHLY and CDR2 is FYNNEI in the germline V gene. The ends were cut back, 3 bases at V and 6 bases at J, with 14 bases in the middle. CDR3 sequence (DNA): TGTGCCAGCAGTGAGAATACGGCAGGGCCCGGGGAGCTGTTTTTT. Its protein is CASSENTAGPGELFF. The whole variable domain, remainder taken from reference TRBV2 and TRBJ2-2, is EPEVTQTPSHQVTQMGQEVILRCVPISNHLYFYWYRQILGQKVEFLVSFYNNEISEKSEIFDDQFSVERPDGSNFTLKIRSTKLEDSAMYFCASSENTAGPGELFFGEGSRLTVL.

The V and J genes are TRBV28 and TRBJ2-7, with 7 positions matching TRBD1. Germline V gene lookup returns CDR1 MDHEN and CDR2 SYDVKM. J was trimmed by 4 bases and V by 8 bases; bases with no gene match: 8. This CDR3 comprises 13 residues. CDR3 in DNA: TGTGCCAGCCTTTTGTCAGGGGGTTACGAGCAGTACTTC. Residues: CASLLSGGYEQYF.

V gene TRBV12-3 or TRBV12-4 combines with J gene TRBJ2-7; TRBD1 matches 8 bases. V shed 6 bases and J 4 bases; nucleotides not matched to a gene: 5. The CDR3 loop spans 13 amino acids. The chain's CDR3 is CASSAGGRYEQYF. The CDR3 DNA is TGTGCCAGCAGCGCAGGGGGCAGGTACGAGCAGTACTTC.

This clonotype was seen at least ten times. V is TRBV25-1 and J is TRBJ2-7, with 8 bases that match TRBD1. CDR3 length: 14 residues. Germline assignment: CDR1 MGHDK and CDR2 SYGVNS. V trimming: 10 bases; J trimming: 2 bases; junction bases outside the gene matches: 10. CDR3 DNA: TGTGCCACCCTAAGGCCGGGACAGGCCTACGAGCAGTACTTC. Its translation: CATLRPGQAYEQYF.

The chain couples TRBV30 to TRBJ2-5, with D tentatively TRBD2 (6 bases). The CDR3 is 13 amino acids. Germline lookup yields CDR1 GTSNPN and CDR2 SVGIG (reference sequence). The CDR3 protein is CALSASGQETQYF. The CDR3 nucleotides are TGTGCTCTGAGCGCCAGCGGGCAAGAGACCCAGTACTTC.

This clonotype was counted many times. The rearrangement uses TRBV6-2 or TRBV6-3 and TRBJ2-2, with D possibly matching TRBD1 (6 bases). The V gene's germline CDR1 is MNHEY and CDR2 SVGEGT. Trimming removed 0 bases at V and 3 bases at J, with 14 bases between. The CDR3 runs 17 residues. CDR3 DNA: TGTGCCAGCAGTTACTCTCCCTTGACAGGATACACCGGGGAGCTGTTTTTT. This gives the protein CASSYSPLTGYTGELFF.